The clone carrying this T cell receptor beta chain came up many times. Its antigen is not identified. This entry comes from a study of neurological immune-mediated disorders. As for the cDNA, it was generated by 5'RACE with 10-nucleotide random UMIs. Via MiXCR, TCRdb re-called the 5' RACE reads, giving one row per CDR3 protein. The sample contains roughly 44,000 distinct CDR3 sequences, 6% to 7% of which appear only once. Whole-study findings and limits: Sharing of CDR3 amino acid sequences among expanded clones across subjects was absent, suggesting private repertoires in all groups. HTLV-1-associated myelopathy ranked highest for TCR clonal expansion and multiple sclerosis lowest, beneath healthy controls.

CDR1 is SGHRS, CDR2 YFSETQ, per germline. The CDR3 extends over 19 amino acids. The junction had 9 bases not matched to a gene; V was cut back by 0 bases and J by 1 base. The sorted libraries involved the use of 900,000 to 1,000,000 CD4+ or CD8+ T cells. V and J are TRBV5-1 and TRBJ2-5, with 13 bases lining up with TRBD2. Source material: CD4+ T cells from blood. The TCR sequence derives from a woman aged 40 to 50 in good health. The CDR3 DNA follows: TGCGCCAGCAGCTTGGCCCCGCGACTAGCGGGAGGTTTCCAAGAGACCCAGTACTTC. This gives the protein CASSLAPRLAGGFQETQYF.